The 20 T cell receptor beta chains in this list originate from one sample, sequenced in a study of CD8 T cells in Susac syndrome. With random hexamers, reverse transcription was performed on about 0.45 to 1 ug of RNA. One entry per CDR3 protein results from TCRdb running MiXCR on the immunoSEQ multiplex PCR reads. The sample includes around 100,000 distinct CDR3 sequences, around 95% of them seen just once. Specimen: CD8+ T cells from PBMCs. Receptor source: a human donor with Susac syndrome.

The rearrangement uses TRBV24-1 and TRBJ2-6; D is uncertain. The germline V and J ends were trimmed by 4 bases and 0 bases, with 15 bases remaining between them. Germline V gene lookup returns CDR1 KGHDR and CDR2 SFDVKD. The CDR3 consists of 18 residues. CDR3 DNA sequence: TGTGCCACCAGTGACGCGGACCATATTCCCTCTGGGGCCAACGTCCTGACTTTC. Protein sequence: CATSDADHIPSGANVLTF.

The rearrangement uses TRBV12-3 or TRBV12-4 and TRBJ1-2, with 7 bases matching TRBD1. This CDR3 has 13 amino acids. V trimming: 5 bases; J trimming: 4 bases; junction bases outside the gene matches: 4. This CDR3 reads CASSQGESYGYTF. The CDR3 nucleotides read TGTGCCAGCAGTCAGGGGGAAAGCTATGGCTACACCTTC.

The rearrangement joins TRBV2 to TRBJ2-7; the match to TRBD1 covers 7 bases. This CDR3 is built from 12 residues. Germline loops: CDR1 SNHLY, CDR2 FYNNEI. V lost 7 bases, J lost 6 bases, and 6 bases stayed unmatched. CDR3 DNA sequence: TGTGCCAGCACGTCAGGGGGTGGCGAGCAGTACTTC. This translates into CASTSGGGEQYF.

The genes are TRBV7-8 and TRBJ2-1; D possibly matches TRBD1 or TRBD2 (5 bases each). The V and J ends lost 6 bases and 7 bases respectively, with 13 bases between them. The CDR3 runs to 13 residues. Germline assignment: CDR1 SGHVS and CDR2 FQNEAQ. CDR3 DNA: TGTGCCAGCAGGCCCTGGGACCCGAATGAGCAGTTCTTC. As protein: CASRPWDPNEQFF.

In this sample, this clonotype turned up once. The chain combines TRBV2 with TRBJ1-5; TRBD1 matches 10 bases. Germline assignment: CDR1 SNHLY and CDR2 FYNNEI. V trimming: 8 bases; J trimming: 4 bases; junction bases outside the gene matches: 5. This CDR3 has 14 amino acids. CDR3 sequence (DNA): TGTGCCAGCGCAGACAGGGGGCAAAATCAGCCCCAGCATTTT. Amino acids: CASADRGQNQPQHF.

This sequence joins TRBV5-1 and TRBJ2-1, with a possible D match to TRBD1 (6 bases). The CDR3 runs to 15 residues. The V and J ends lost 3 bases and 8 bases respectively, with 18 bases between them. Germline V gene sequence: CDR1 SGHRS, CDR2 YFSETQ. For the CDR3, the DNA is TGCGCCAGCAGCTCCTCGTACAGGGTTTCGGATGAGCAGTTCTTC. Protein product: CASSSSYRVSDEQFF.

CDR3 nucleotides: TGTGCCAGTTATGGGGGAAATCAGCCCCAGCATTTT. Translating gives CASYGGNQPQHF. This sequence joins TRBV19 and TRBJ1-5; TRBD1 is a possible D gene (5 bases). The V gene's germline CDR1 is LNHDA and CDR2 SQIVND (reference sequence). V was pared by 8 bases and J by 4 bases, with 9 bases between. This CDR3 is 12 amino acids long.

The CDR3 DNA reads as TGTGCCAGCAGGTACAGGGGTGAAGCTTTCTTT. Protein: CASRYRGEAFF. The rearrangement links TRBV28 to TRBJ1-1; 7 bases match TRBD1. Per germline, CDR1 MDHEN and CDR2 SYDVKM. The CDR3 length is 11 residues. V shed 6 bases and J 7 bases; nucleotides not matched to a gene: 2.

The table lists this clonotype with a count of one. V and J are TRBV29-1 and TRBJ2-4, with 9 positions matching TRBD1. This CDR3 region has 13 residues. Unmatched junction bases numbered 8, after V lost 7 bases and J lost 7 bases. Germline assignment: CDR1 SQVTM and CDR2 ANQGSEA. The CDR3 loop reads CSGTGGKRNIQYF. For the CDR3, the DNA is TGCAGCGGCACAGGGGGCAAAAGGAACATTCAGTACTTC.

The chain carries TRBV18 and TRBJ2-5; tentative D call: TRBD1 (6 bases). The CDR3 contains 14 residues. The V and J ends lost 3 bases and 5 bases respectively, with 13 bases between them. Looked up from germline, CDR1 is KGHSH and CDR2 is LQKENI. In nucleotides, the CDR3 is TGTGCCAGCTCACCTTGGGGGCAGGCGGAGACCCAGTACTTC. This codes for CASSPWGQAETQYF.

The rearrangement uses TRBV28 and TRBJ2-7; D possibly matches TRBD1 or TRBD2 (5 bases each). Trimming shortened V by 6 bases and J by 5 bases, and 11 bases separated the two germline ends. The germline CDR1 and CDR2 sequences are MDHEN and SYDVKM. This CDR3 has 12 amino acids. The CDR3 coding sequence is TGTGCCAGCAGGCCTGGGGGAGACGAGCAGTACTTC. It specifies CASRPGGDEQYF. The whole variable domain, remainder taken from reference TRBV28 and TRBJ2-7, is DVKVTQSSRYLVKRTGEKVFLECVQDMDHENMFWYRQDPGLGLRLIYFSYDVKMKEKGDIPEGYSVSREKKERFSLILESASTNQTSMYLCASRPGGDEQYFGPGTRLTVT.

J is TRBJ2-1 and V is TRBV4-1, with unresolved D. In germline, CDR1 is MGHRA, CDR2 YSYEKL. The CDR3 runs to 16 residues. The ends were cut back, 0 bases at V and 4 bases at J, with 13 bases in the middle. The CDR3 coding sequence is TGCGCCAGCAGCCAAGAGGGTGGAAGCGTATACAATGAGCAGTTCTTC. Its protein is CASSQEGGSVYNEQFF.

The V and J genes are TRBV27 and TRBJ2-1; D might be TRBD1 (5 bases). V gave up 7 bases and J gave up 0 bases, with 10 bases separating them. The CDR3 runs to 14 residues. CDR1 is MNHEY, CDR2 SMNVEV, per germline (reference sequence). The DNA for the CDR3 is TGTGCCAGCAAAGGGGTGAACTCCTACAATGAGCAGTTCTTC. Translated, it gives CASKGVNSYNEQFF.

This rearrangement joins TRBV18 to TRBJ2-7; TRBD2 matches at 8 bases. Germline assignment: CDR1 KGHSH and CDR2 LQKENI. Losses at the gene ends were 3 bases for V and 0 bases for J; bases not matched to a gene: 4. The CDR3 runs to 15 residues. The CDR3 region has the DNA TGTGCCAGCTCACCGAGCGGGGGACCCTCCTACGAGCAGTACTTC. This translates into CASSPSGGPSYEQYF.

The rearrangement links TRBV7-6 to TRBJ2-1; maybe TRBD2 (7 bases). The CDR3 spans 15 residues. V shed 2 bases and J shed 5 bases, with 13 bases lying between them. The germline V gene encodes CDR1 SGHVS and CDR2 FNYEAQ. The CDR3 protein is CASSLLGGPDNEQFF. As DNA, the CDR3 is TGTGCCAGCAGCTTACTCGGGGGGCCCGACAATGAGCAGTTCTTC.

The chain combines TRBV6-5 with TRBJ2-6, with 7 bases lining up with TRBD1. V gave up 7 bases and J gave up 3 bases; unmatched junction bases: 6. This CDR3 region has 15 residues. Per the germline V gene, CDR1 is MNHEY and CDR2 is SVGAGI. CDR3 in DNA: TGTGCCAGCACCAAAGGGACAGTTGGGGCCAACGTCCTGACTTTC. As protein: CASTKGTVGANVLTF.

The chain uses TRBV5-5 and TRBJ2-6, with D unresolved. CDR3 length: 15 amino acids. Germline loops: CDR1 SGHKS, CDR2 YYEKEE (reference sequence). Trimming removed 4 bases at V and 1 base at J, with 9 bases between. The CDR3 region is CASSVHPSGANVLTF. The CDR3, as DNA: TGTGCCAGCAGCGTGCACCCGTCTGGGGCCAACGTCCTGACTTTC.

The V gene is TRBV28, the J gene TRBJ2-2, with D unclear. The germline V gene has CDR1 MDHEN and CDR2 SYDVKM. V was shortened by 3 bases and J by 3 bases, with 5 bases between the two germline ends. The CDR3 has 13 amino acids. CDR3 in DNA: TGTGCCAGCAGTTTTGGGTACACCGGGGAGCTGTTTTTT. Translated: CASSFGYTGELFF.

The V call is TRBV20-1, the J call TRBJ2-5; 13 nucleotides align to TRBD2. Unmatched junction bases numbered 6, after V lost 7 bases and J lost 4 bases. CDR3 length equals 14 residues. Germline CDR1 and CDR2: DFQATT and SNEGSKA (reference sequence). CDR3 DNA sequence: TGCAGTGTTCGACTAGCGGGGGGTACAGAGACCCAGTACTTC. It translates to CSVRLAGGTETQYF.

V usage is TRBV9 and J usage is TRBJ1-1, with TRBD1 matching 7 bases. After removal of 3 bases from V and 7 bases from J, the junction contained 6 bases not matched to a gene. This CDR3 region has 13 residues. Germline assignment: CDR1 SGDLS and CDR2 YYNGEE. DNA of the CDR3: TGTGCCAGCAGCGCAATACAGGGGAATGAAGCTTTCTTT. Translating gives CASSAIQGNEAFF.